The rows below give T cell receptor beta chains drawn from one sample of a study of PD-L1 blockade in urothelial cancer. The protocol was immunoSEQ multiplex PCR, while the TCRdb copy is restricted to in-frame clones and leaves out a portion. Counted here are about 41,000 clones, roughly four fifths occurring once; the ten biggest clones make up around 20%. Sequenced here: PBMCs, sampled around atezolizumab (anti-PD-L1) treatment. The receptors shown here come from a man in his 60s with urothelial cancer. CDR3s include the opening cysteine and the closing phenylalanine or tryptophan. A D gene is named only where the DNA matches it firmly. Clone sizes are given selectively: once, few, many, or a class where the clone is expanded.

V gene	J gene	CDR3 length	D gene	clone size	CDR3 protein	CDR3 DNA
TRBV20-1	TRBJ1-2	11	.	.	CSAKRGIGYTF	TGCAGTGCTAAGAGAGGGATCGGCTACACCTTC
TRBV5-1	TRBJ2-7	14	.	.	CASSLTVSSYEQYF	TGCGCCAGCAGCTTAACAGTTAGCTCCTACGAGCAGTACTTC
TRBV30	TRBJ1-1	17	.	.	CAWSGEGAERGGTEAFF	TGTGCCTGGAGTGGGGAAGGCGCGGAGAGAGGGGGCACTGAAGCTTTCTTT
TRBV5-4	TRBJ2-5	15	TRBD2	once	CASSLESGDQETQYF	TGTGCCAGCAGCTTGGAAAGCGGGGACCAAGAGACCCAGTACTTC
TRBV7-9	TRBJ2-1	17	.	.	CASSLDRSQGPYNEQFF	TGTGCCAGCAGCTTAGATCGTTCACAGGGCCCGTACAATGAGCAGTTCTTC
TRBV20-1	TRBJ2-3	11	.	.	CSARQTDTQYF	TGCAGTGCTAGACAGACAGATACGCAGTATTTT
TRBV30	TRBJ2-5	16	TRBD2	.	CAWGLPSGGFQETQYF	TGTGCCTGGGGGCTCCCTAGCGGGGGGTTCCAAGAGACCCAGTACTTC
TRBV14	TRBJ1-2	17	TRBD1	.	CASSQESPGTGYYGYTF	TGTGCCAGCAGCCAAGAGAGCCCCGGGACAGGATACTATGGCTACACCTTC
TRBV11-2	TRBJ2-5	16	TRBD2	.	CASSSLSGGVQETQYF	TGTGCCAGCAGCTCCCTTAGCGGGGGGGTCCAAGAGACCCAGTACTTC
TRBV19	TRBJ2-7	14	.	.	CASSIGQISYEQYF	TGTGCCAGTAGTATCGGACAGATCTCCTACGAGCAGTACTTC
TRBV7-9	TRBJ1-5	15	.	.	CASSPTGYSNQPQHF	TGTGCCAGCAGCCCAACAGGTTATAGCAATCAGCCCCAGCATTTT
TRBV10-3	TRBJ2-2	13	.	.	CATLGGNLGELFF	TGTGCCACCCTTGGGGGGAACCTAGGGGAGCTGTTTTTT
TRBV20-1	TRBJ1-2	11	.	.	CSAPANYGYTF	TGCAGTGCCCCCGCTAACTATGGCTACACCTTC
TRBV5-1	TRBJ1-4	15	.	.	CASSLVPGTNEKLFF	TGCGCCAGCAGCTTGGTCCCGGGTACTAATGAAAAACTGTTTTTT
TRBV6-5	TRBJ2-2	14	.	.	CASSYSDIAGELFF	TGTGCCAGCAGTTATTCGGACATCGCCGGGGAGCTGTTTTTT
TRBV10-3	TRBJ1-2	16	TRBD1	once	CAIRGGMGDQNYGYTF	TGTGCCATCCGAGGGGGCATGGGGGATCAAAACTATGGCTACACCTTC
TRBV5-1	TRBJ2-2	16	TRBD2	.	CASSLVAGANTGELFF	TGCGCCAGCAGCTTGGTGGCGGGGGCGAACACCGGGGAGCTGTTTTTT
TRBV18	TRBJ2-7	14	.	.	CASSPSGPTYEQYF	TGTGCCAGCTCACCTTCAGGGCCCACCTACGAGCAGTACTTC
TRBV6-6	TRBJ2-7	13	.	.	CASARSSAAEQYF	TGTGCCAGCGCCCGGTCGTCGGCGGCCGAGCAGTACTTC
TRBV10-3	TRBJ2-7	15	.	medium-sized	CAISESIRGRYEQYF	TGTGCCATCAGTGAGTCTATAAGAGGGCGCTACGAGCAGTACTTC
TRBV5-4	TRBJ2-3	18	TRBD2	.	CASSLGGSSGGAKDTQYF	TGTGCCAGCAGCTTGGGGGGATCTAGCGGGGGGGCAAAAGATACGCAGTATTTT
TRBV5-1	TRBJ1-1	14	.	.	CASSPNTGNTEAFF	TGCGCCAGCAGCCCTAACACGGGGAACACTGAAGCTTTCTTT
TRBV19	TRBJ2-1	15	TRBD2	.	CASSGQAGGLNEQFF	TGTGCCAGTAGTGGGCAAGCGGGGGGGCTCAATGAGCAGTTCTTC
TRBV7-9	TRBJ2-3	13	.	.	CASSGQSTDTQYF	TGTGCCAGCAGCGGGCAGAGCACAGATACGCAGTATTTT
TRBV30	TRBJ2-3	16	TRBD1	.	CAWSKGAKGFTDTQYF	TGTGCCTGGAGTAAGGGGGCCAAGGGGTTCACAGATACGCAGTATTTT
TRBV30	TRBJ2-5	13	TRBD2	medium-sized	CAWSLTGGETQYF	TGTGCCTGGAGCCTAACGGGGGGAGAGACCCAGTACTTC
TRBV4-2	TRBJ2-5	14	.	.	CASSPKEGQETQYF	TGTGCCAGCAGCCCCAAGGAGGGCCAAGAGACCCAGTACTTC
TRBV28	TRBJ2-3	15	TRBD2	once	CASSTSGDSTDTQYF	TGTGCCAGCTCTACTAGCGGGGATTCGACAGATACGCAGTATTTT
TRBV12-5	TRBJ2-5	13	.	.	CASGNGYLGTQYF	TGTGCTAGTGGAAACGGGTACCTGGGGACCCAGTACTTC
TRBV19	TRBJ1-4	14	.	.	CASSIKPGSAVLFF	TGTGCCAGTAGTATTAAGCCAGGGTCGGCAGTGCTGTTTTTT
TRBV18	TRBJ2-1	16	TRBD1	.	CASSPLTGGENNEQFF	TGTGCCAGCTCACCACTAACAGGGGGCGAAAACAATGAGCAGTTCTTC
TRBV5-4	TRBJ2-5	16	TRBD2	.	CASSPELAGATRTQYF	TGTGCCAGCAGCCCGGAACTAGCGGGGGCCACCAGGACCCAGTACTTC
TRBV5-1	TRBJ1-3	18	.	.	CASSRDQTPGGPGNTIYF	TGCGCCAGCAGCCGCGATCAGACCCCGGGCGGGCCCGGAAACACCATATATTTT
TRBV19	TRBJ1-5	11	.	few	CASSPIQPQHF	TGTGCCAGTAGCCCAATTCAGCCCCAGCATTTT
TRBV27	TRBJ2-1	15	TRBD2	.	CASRGGRGGAWEQFF	TGTGCCAGCCGAGGAGGGCGCGGGGGGGCGTGGGAGCAGTTCTTC
TRBV2	TRBJ1-6	14	.	few	CASSERSYNSPLHF	TGTGCCAGCAGTGAACGGTCCTATAATTCACCCCTCCACTTT
TRBV4-2	TRBJ2-1	18	TRBD2	.	CASSQGLASGGVYNEQFF	TGTGCCAGCAGCCAAGGTTTGGCTAGCGGGGGGGTTTACAATGAGCAGTTCTTC
TRBV7-2	TRBJ1-3	17	TRBD1	.	CASSLGGQGLSGNTIYF	TGTGCCAGCAGCTTAGGGGGACAGGGGCTCTCTGGAAACACCATATATTTT
TRBV7-9	TRBJ2-3	18	TRBD2	few	CASSSPSGGEAIGDTQYF	TGTGCCAGCAGCTCGCCTAGCGGGGGGGAGGCGATTGGAGATACGCAGTATTTT
TRBV7-8	TRBJ1-5	15	.	.	CASSLAWAGDQPQHF	TGTGCCAGCAGCTTAGCATGGGCAGGGGACCAGCCCCAGCATTTT